A single sample gave rise to the 20 T cell receptor beta chains below, sequenced in a study of cytotoxic CD8 clonotypes in ibrutinib-treated CLL. Assay used: immunoSEQ multiplex PCR; TCRdb lists only in-frame clones, some missing. The sample lists tens of thousands of clones, 56% occurring once. The sequencing used PBMCs, collected after 24 months of ibrutinib treatment. The receptors here all came from a human donor with chronic lymphocytic leukemia.

The V gene is TRBV7-2, the J gene TRBJ2-7, with D unclear. Trimming left V 5 bases short and J 1 base short, with 6 bases between. The germline CDR1 and CDR2 sequences are SGHTA and FQGNSA. The CDR3 covers 12 residues. CDR3 sequence reads: CASSIDSYEQYF. The CDR3, as DNA: TGTGCCAGCAGCATTGATTCCTACGAGCAGTACTTC.

Comment on this clone: A far more abundant clone sits one base away, making this likely a read error. The chain carries TRBV2 and TRBJ1-1; D gene uncertain. V lost 1 base, J lost 4 bases, and 16 bases lay in between. Germline CDR1 SNHLY, CDR2 FYNNEI. This CDR3 spans 16 amino acids. The CDR3, as DNA: TGTGCCAGCAGTGAAGAGGTATCAAGCTGGTCCACTGAAGCTTTCTTT. Protein product: CASSEEVSSWSTEAFF.

In this sample, this clone turned up once. The chain carries TRBV11-2 and TRBJ1-1; D unresolved. The CDR3 loop spans 14 amino acids. Germline CDR1 SGHAT, CDR2 FQNNGV. Trimming stripped 3 bases from V and 6 bases from J, with 14 bases between. The CDR3 bases are TGTGCCAGCAGCTTTGTGATAGGGATCGCTGAAGCTTTCTTT. Protein product: CASSFVIGIAEAFF.

This clone showed up just a few times. The rearrangement joins TRBV6-5 to TRBJ2-5; 8 positions agree with TRBD2. The junction had 7 bases not matched to a gene; V was cut back by 2 bases and J by 5 bases. Germline V gives CDR1 MNHEY, CDR2 SVGAGI. The CDR3 runs to 15 residues. CDR3 residues: CASSYSGSGSETQYF. The CDR3 region has the DNA TGTGCCAGCAGTTACAGCGGGAGCGGGTCGGAGACCCAGTACTTC.

V gene TRBV27 combines with J gene TRBJ1-2, with D possibly being TRBD1 (6 bases). The germline V gene has CDR1 MNHEY and CDR2 SMNVEV (reference sequence). This CDR3 is built from 14 residues. Trimming left V 2 bases short and J 8 bases short, with 15 bases between. CDR3 sequence reads: CASSLVGGGSGYTF. CDR3 nucleotides: TGTGCCAGCAGTTTAGTGGGAGGGGGGTCCGGCTACACCTTC.

The genes are TRBV28 and TRBJ2-3, with D unclear. Per the germline V gene, CDR1 is MDHEN and CDR2 is SYDVKM. V lost 5 bases and J 2 bases, leaving 11 bases between the germline ends. The CDR3 sequence is 14 residues long. DNA of the CDR3: TGTGCCAGCAGTCCCCGACATTACACAGATACGCAGTATTTT. Its translation is CASSPRHYTDTQYF.

This clone has a handful of counts. This rearrangement joins TRBV5-5 to TRBJ2-5; D is possibly TRBD2 (6 bases). Germline assignment: CDR1 SGHKS and CDR2 YYEKEE (reference sequence). The CDR3 is made up of 14 amino acids. V was cut by 5 bases and J by 1 base, with 12 bases left in between. CDR3 amino acids: CASSPPGLQETQYF. CDR3 coding DNA: TGTGCCAGCAGTCCTCCGGGACTCCAAGAGACCCAGTACTTC.

This sequence joins TRBV6-5 and TRBJ1-4; no definite D call. This CDR3 comprises 11 residues. Looked up from germline, CDR1 is MNHEY and CDR2 is SVGAGI. Trimming took off 8 bases at V and 8 bases at J, with 9 bases between the two ends. DNA for the CDR3: TGTGCCAGCGGACGAAACGAAAAACTGTTTTTT. Translation: CASGRNEKLFF.

The chain combines TRBV5-6 with TRBJ1-2; D might be TRBD1 (6 bases). This CDR3 contains 13 residues. The germline V and J ends were trimmed by 4 bases and 10 bases, with 17 bases remaining between them. Per the germline V gene, CDR1 is SGHDT and CDR2 is YYEEEE. The CDR3 spells CASSRSGGRIYTF. The CDR3 nucleotides are TGTGCCAGCAGCAGGAGCGGGGGGCGGATCTACACCTTC.

J is TRBJ2-3 and V is TRBV19; D remains ambiguous. This CDR3 is 12 amino acids long. CDR1 is LNHDA and CDR2 is SQIVND in the germline V gene (reference sequence). The V end was cut by 4 bases, the J end by 13 bases, with 15 bases between. The CDR3 loop reads CASSNRAQPEYF. The CDR3, as DNA: TGTGCCAGTAGTAATCGGGCCCAACCGGAGTATTTT.

CDR3 in DNA: TGTGCCAGCAGGAGAGCCAGTCCAAATCAGCCCCAGCATTTT. This encodes CASRRASPNQPQHF. This chain connects TRBV6-4 to TRBJ1-5; D is ambiguous. The CDR3 consists of 14 residues. Trimming pared 6 bases from V and 4 bases from J, leaving 13 bases between. CDR1 MRHNA and CDR2 SNTAGT come from the germline V gene.

The sample holds one count of this clone. At the DNA level, this CDR3 is encoded by other sequences in the same sample as well. The genes are TRBV9 and TRBJ1-1, with 7 bases identical to TRBD1. This CDR3 is built from 14 residues. Per the germline V gene, CDR1 is SGDLS and CDR2 is YYNGEE. V lost 4 bases, J lost 4 bases, and 7 bases stayed unmatched. CDR3 region: CASSPRQGGTEAFF. CDR3 nucleotide sequence: TGTGCCAGCAGCCCACGACAGGGAGGCACTGAAGCTTTCTTT. Together with reference TRBV9 and TRBJ1-1, the CDR3 gives the full variable domain: DSGVTQTPKHLITATGQRVTLRCSPRSGDLSVYWYQQSLDQGLQFLIQYYNGEERAKGNILERFSAQQFPDLHSELNLSSLELGDSALYFCASSPRQGGTEAFFGQGTRLTVV.

This rearrangement joins TRBV5-1 to TRBJ2-7, with 10 bases lining up with TRBD1. The V gene end was trimmed by 4 bases and the J gene end by 3 bases; junction bases not matched to a gene: 19. Germline CDR1 reads SGHRS; CDR2 reads YFSETQ. The CDR3 sequence is 19 residues long. CDR3 sequence reads: CASSLGPGQGNSLDYEQYF. In DNA form, the CDR3 reads TGCGCCAGCAGCCTAGGACCGGGACAGGGGAATTCCTTGGACTACGAGCAGTACTTC.

The chain couples TRBV5-1 to TRBJ1-3; D remains ambiguous. Per the germline V gene, CDR1 is SGHRS and CDR2 is YFSETQ. Trimming left V 4 bases short and J 4 bases short, with 9 bases between. The CDR3 contains 13 residues. CDR3 sequence: CASSLPGGNTIYF. CDR3 bases: TGCGCCAGCAGCCTCCCCGGGGGAAACACCATATATTTT.

V gene TRBV2 combines with J gene TRBJ2-3; TRBD1 matches at 7 bases. Germline CDR1 SNHLY, CDR2 FYNNEI. Trimming took 7 bases from V and 1 from J; bases not matched to a gene: 17. CDR3 length: 18 residues. In nucleotides, the CDR3 is TGTGCCAGCAATTGGGTCCGTCTACGACAGGGTGGCACAGATACGCAGTATTTT. It is translated as CASNWVRLRQGGTDTQYF. The whole variable domain, filled in from reference TRBV2 and TRBJ2-3, reads EPEVTQTPSHQVTQMGQEVILRCVPISNHLYFYWYRQILGQKVEFLVSFYNNEISEKSEIFDDQFSVERPDGSNFTLKIRSTKLEDSAMYFCASNWVRLRQGGTDTQYFGPGTRLTVL.

The chain links TRBV11-3 to TRBJ2-1; 9 bases align to TRBD1. This CDR3 is built from 14 residues. Germline values: CDR1 SGHNT, CDR2 YENEEA. Trimming cost V 6 bases and J 6 bases; bases outside gene matches: 6. The CDR3 DNA is TGTGCCAGCAGTGACAGGGGGGTAGGCAATGAGCAGTTCTTC. This sequence encodes CASSDRGVGNEQFF.

A few counts support this clone. The same CDR3 can be traced to other DNA sequences in this sample. The CDR3 sequence: CASSPPGYEQYF. The CDR3, as DNA: TGTGCCAGCAGCCCACCTGGTTACGAGCAGTACTTC. The chain joins TRBV11-2 to TRBJ2-7; D remains unclear. Deletions cut 5 bases from V and 4 bases from J, with 9 bases between. The CDR3 has 12 residues. CDR1 and CDR2 (germline): SGHAT, FQNNGV.

This clone appeared once. The chain joins TRBV6-6 to TRBJ1-5; TRBD1 agrees at 7 bases. CDR3 size: 14 residues. Germline V gene data show CDR1 as MNHNY and CDR2 as SVGAGI (reference sequence). The V and J ends lost 5 bases and 7 bases, in that order; junction bases with no gene match: 8. The chain's CDR3 is CASSTTGMEQPQHF. CDR3 nucleotide sequence: TGTGCCAGCAGTACGACAGGGATGGAACAGCCCCAGCATTTT.

V and J are TRBV13 and TRBJ2-1; 8 bases match TRBD2. The CDR3 length is 15 residues. The germline gives CDR1 PRHDT, CDR2 FYEKMQ (reference sequence). Trimming cost V 1 base and J 8 bases; bases outside gene matches: 7. The CDR3 region has the DNA TGTGCCAGCAGCTTAGAGACTAGCGCTGAGGATGAGCAGTTCTTC. Translating it yields CASSLETSAEDEQFF.

There are many counts of this clone. The genes are TRBV7-9 and TRBJ1-1; maybe TRBD1 (5 bases). CDR1 SEHNR and CDR2 FQNEAQ come from the germline V gene (reference sequence). With 5 bases removed from V and 10 bases from J, the gap between germline ends came to 14 bases. The CDR3 has 12 residues. The DNA of the CDR3 is TGTGCCAGCAGCCCGGGGAGGCAGGGAGCTTTCTTT. Translated, it gives CASSPGRQGAFF.